The 14 T cell receptor beta chains reported below all come from one sample, sequenced in a study of human T cells and chemical hapten exposure. Time point meaning: patch test 2, 6 weeks after DPC sensitization. The treatment was: therapeutic diphenylcyclopropenone sensitization with weekly scalp DPC. TCRdb re-called the RACE reads with MiXCR, one entry per CDR3 protein. Of about 350,000 distinct CDR3 sequences in the sample, around 6% were seen once. Sequences were derived from whole blood, sampled in connection with sensitization to the hapten diphenylcyclopropenone (DPC). The source is a woman aged 18-35 years with alopecia areata. Some clones in this sample may be carry-over from other donors' samples.

The CDR3 region is CASSLARMSYEQYF. CDR3 sequence (DNA): TGTGCCAGCAGCTTAGCGAGGATGTCCTACGAGCAGTACTTC. This rearrangement joins TRBV7-2 to TRBJ2-7; D unresolved. Looked up from germline, CDR1 is SGHTA and CDR2 is FQGNSA. There are 14 residues in the CDR3. V gave up 0 bases and J gave up 1 base, with 7 bases separating them.

This clonotype showed up many times. This sequence joins TRBV18 and TRBJ1-1; the match to TRBD1 covers 9 bases. CDR1 is KGHSH, CDR2 LQKENI, per germline. The CDR3 extends over 15 amino acids. With V trimmed by 0 bases and J by 1 base, 0 bases remained unmatched. CDR3 DNA: TGTGCCAGCTCACCACCGGACAGGGGGAACACTGAAGCTTTCTTT. Amino acids: CASSPPDRGNTEAFF.

At least ten counts were recorded for this clonotype. The V and J genes are TRBV5-1 and TRBJ1-4; D is perhaps TRBD1 (6 bases). Per germline, CDR1 SGHRS and CDR2 YFSETQ. V lost 5 bases, J lost 0 bases, and 14 bases lay in between. The CDR3 is made up of 16 amino acids. The CDR3 spells CASRSGTSATNEKLFF. Written as DNA, the CDR3 is TGCGCCAGCAGATCCGGGACAAGTGCAACTAATGAAAAACTGTTTTTT.

The chain couples TRBV6-2 or TRBV6-3 to TRBJ2-4; the match to TRBD1 covers 11 bases. Germline V gene data show CDR1 as MNHEY and CDR2 as SVGEGT. The CDR3 loop spans 22 amino acids. V lost 0 bases, J lost 0 bases, and 16 bases stayed unmatched. The CDR3 loop reads CASSYSQTSPGQGVVAKNIQYF. The CDR3 nucleotides are TGTGCCAGCAGTTACTCCCAAACCTCCCCGGGACAGGGGGTGGTAGCCAAAAACATTCAGTACTTC.

This chain links TRBV10-3 with TRBJ1-4, with D maybe TRBD1 (5 bases). V was cut by 3 bases and J by 5 bases, with 10 bases left in between. Germline-derived CDR1 and CDR2 are ENHRY and SYGVKD. The CDR3 has 14 residues. The CDR3 loop reads CAISDGANNEKLFF. In nucleotides, the CDR3 is TGTGCCATCAGTGACGGGGCTAACAATGAAAAACTGTTTTTT.

The chain couples TRBV4-2 to TRBJ1-2; D is unresolved. The ends were cut back, 1 base at V and 8 bases at J, with 11 bases in the middle. Per germline, CDR1 LGHNA and CDR2 YNFKEQ. The CDR3 covers 13 residues. The CDR3 protein is CASSQGSTGGYTF. The CDR3 coding sequence is TGTGCCAGCAGCCAAGGCAGCACCGGCGGCTACACCTTC.

The sample holds many counts of this clonotype. The CDR3 protein is CASSQEHGNTEAFF. DNA for the CDR3: TGTGCCAGCAGCCAGGAACATGGAAACACTGAAGCTTTCTTT. The chain carries TRBV4-2 and TRBJ1-1; no definite D call. CDR3 length: 14 amino acids. Per germline, CDR1 LGHNA and CDR2 YNFKEQ. The V end was cut by 3 bases, the J end by 2 bases, with 10 bases between.

This clonotype was detected many times. The chain couples TRBV6-2 or TRBV6-3 to TRBJ1-6, with D possibly TRBD1 on 5 matching bases. V gave up 4 bases and J gave up 7 bases, with 8 bases separating them. Germline V gene lookup returns CDR1 MNHEY and CDR2 SVGEGT. The CDR3 sequence is 13 residues long. CDR3 loop: CASSWDLNSPLHF. Written as DNA, the CDR3 is TGTGCCAGCAGTTGGGACCTAAATTCACCCCTCCACTTT.

This clonotype was seen repeatedly, ten times or more. The chain couples TRBV18 to TRBJ2-3; D perhaps matches TRBD2 (6 bases). Trimming pared 8 bases from V and 4 bases from J, leaving 16 bases between. CDR1 and CDR2 from the germline V gene are KGHSH and LQKENI. This CDR3 region has 14 residues. CDR3 region: CASDAGLLADTQYF. The CDR3 DNA follows: TGTGCCAGCGACGCGGGACTGCTGGCAGATACGCAGTATTTT.

J is TRBJ1-1 and V is TRBV12-3 or TRBV12-4; D is undetermined. Trimming removed 5 bases from V and 3 bases from J, with 16 bases in between. The CDR3 spans 15 residues. The DNA of the CDR3 is TGTGCCAGCAGTCCCCCCGGCAGGCGGTACACTGAAGCTTTCTTT. It translates to CASSPPGRRYTEAFF.

The chain recombines TRBV4-3 with TRBJ2-7; either TRBD1 or TRBD2 may supply D (5 bases each). This CDR3 spans 14 amino acids. Germline CDR1 and CDR2: LGHNA and YSLEER. Trimming pared 1 base from V and 0 bases from J, leaving 7 bases between. The CDR3 spells CASSQGGTSYEQYF. In DNA form, the CDR3 reads TGCGCCAGCAGCCAAGGGGGGACCTCCTACGAGCAGTACTTC.

This clonotype was found a few times. This sequence joins TRBV20-1 and TRBJ2-2, with D perhaps matching TRBD1 (7 bases). The length of the CDR3 is 14 residues. Trimming removed 7 bases from V and 3 bases from J, with 15 bases in between. Germline V CDR1 and CDR2: DFQATT, SNEGSKA (reference sequence). This CDR3 is CSVEAGQHTGELFF. DNA of the CDR3: TGCAGTGTTGAGGCGGGACAGCACACCGGGGAGCTGTTTTTT.

This sequence joins TRBV9 and TRBJ2-5; possibly TRBD2 for D (6 bases). CDR1 is SGDLS and CDR2 is YYNGEE in the germline V gene. Trimming removed 0 bases at V and 3 bases at J, with 9 bases between. The CDR3 covers 14 residues. The CDR3 DNA follows: TGTGCCAGCAGCGTAGGCCTAGCGAAAGAGACCCAGTACTTC. Protein: CASSVGLAKETQYF.

The table lists this clonotype with many counts. The chain has TRBV12-3 or TRBV12-4 and TRBJ1-1; D is uncertain. The CDR3 spans 14 residues. Between the trimmed V and J ends, which lost 3 bases and 8 bases, there was a span of 16 bases. The CDR3: CASSFSTAGTEAFF. For the CDR3, the DNA is TGTGCCAGCAGTTTTTCCACAGCCGGAACGGAAGCTTTCTTT.